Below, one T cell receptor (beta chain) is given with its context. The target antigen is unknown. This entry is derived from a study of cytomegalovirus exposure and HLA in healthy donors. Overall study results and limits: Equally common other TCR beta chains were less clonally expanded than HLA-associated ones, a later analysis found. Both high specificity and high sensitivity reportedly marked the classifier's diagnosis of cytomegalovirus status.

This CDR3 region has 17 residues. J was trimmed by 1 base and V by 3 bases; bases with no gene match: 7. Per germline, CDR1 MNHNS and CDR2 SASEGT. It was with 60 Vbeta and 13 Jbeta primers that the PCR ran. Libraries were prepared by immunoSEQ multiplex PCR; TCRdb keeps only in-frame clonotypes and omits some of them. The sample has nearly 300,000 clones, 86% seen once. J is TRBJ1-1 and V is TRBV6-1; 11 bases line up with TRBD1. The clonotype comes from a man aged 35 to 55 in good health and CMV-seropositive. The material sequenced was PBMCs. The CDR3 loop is CASSDAGQGVRNTEAFF. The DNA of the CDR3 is TGTGCCAGCAGTGACGCGGGACAGGGGGTGAGGAACACTGAAGCTTTCTTT.